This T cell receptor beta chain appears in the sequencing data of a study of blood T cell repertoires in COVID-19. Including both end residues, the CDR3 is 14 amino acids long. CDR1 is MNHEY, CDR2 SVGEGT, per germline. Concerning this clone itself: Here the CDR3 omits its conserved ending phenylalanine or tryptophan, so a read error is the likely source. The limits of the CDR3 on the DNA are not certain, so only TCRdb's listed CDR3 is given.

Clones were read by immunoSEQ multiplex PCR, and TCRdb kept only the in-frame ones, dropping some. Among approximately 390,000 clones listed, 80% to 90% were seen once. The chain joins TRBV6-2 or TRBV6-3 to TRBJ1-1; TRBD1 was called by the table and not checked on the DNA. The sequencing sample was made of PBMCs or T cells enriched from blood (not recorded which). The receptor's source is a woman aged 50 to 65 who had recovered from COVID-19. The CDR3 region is CASSRNSGQGSKDL.